This TCR beta chain stems from a study of blood T cell repertoires in COVID-19. The method was immunoSEQ multiplex PCR; TCRdb's version includes in-frame clones alone and lacks a portion of them. The profile shows roughly 200,000 clones, roughly 80% of them singletons. Germline CDR1 and CDR2: SQVTM and ANQGSEA. V lost 4 bases, J lost 3 bases, and 10 bases stayed unmatched. The CDR3 totals 15 residues. Specimen: peripheral blood. The gene calls are TRBV29-1 and TRBJ1-2, with TRBD1 matching over 8 bases. The clonotype was recovered from a woman older than 75 with COVID-19, enrolled during active disease. As DNA, the CDR3 is TGCAGCGTTGTGCCGGGCACAGGGGGTGACTATGGCTACACCTTC. Protein product: CSVVPGTGGDYGYTF.